Below are 7 T cell receptor beta chains sequenced from a single sample in a study of early T cells in non-severe SARS-CoV-2 infection (TCRdb year 2021). The protocol used for the library was 5' RACE. The instrument was a NextSeq 500. TCRdb reworked the public reads: Q25 trimming with fastp, MiXCR clone assembly, productive beta chains retained. Rows are combined by CDR3 protein, so each entry shows the most common genes and DNA. The sample has roughly 26,000 distinct CDR3 sequences on record, just over 4% of them singletons. The leading ten clones occupy under 8% of the sample. Material for sequencing was whole blood. Source of these receptors: an adult who was a healthcare worker with PCR-confirmed SARS-CoV-2 infection or an uninfected control (not recorded which).

In this sample, this clonotype turned up many times. CDR3 amino acids: CASSLDRGGEQYF. DNA for the CDR3: TGTGCCAGCAGCTTAGATCGGGGAGGGGAGCAGTACTTC. The chain is built from TRBV11-2 and TRBJ2-7, with 7 bases matching TRBD2. Germline V lookup: CDR1 SGHAT, CDR2 FQNNGV. The CDR3 runs to 13 residues. Losses at the gene ends were 0 bases for V and 7 bases for J; bases not matched to a gene: 3.

In its sample, this clonotype was seen a few times. The chain is built from TRBV11-1 and TRBJ2-7; TRBD2 matches at 7 bases. The V gene end was trimmed by 5 bases and the J gene end by 2 bases; junction bases not matched to a gene: 9. CDR3 length: 15 residues. Germline V gene sequence: CDR1 SGHAT, CDR2 FQDESV (reference sequence). The CDR3 here is CASSPYRGDAYEQYF. The CDR3 nucleotides read TGTGCCAGCAGCCCGTACCGGGGGGACGCCTACGAGCAGTACTTC.

This clonotype occurred many times. The gene calls are TRBV29-1 and TRBJ1-3; D gene unclear. V lost 5 bases, J lost 0 bases, and 14 bases lay in between. Germline CDR1 and CDR2: SQVTM and ANQGSEA. The CDR3 totals 15 residues. The CDR3 DNA sequence: TGCAGCGTTCGCGACCCTAAACTCTCTGGAAACACCATATATTTT. Its protein product is CSVRDPKLSGNTIYF.

CDR3 protein: CASSFLFSNQPQHF. The CDR3 nucleotides read TGTGCCAGCAGTTTTTTGTTTAGCAATCAGCCCCAGCATTTT. The chain has TRBV12-3 or TRBV12-4 and TRBJ1-5; D is uncertain. The length of the CDR3 is 14 residues. The ends were cut back, 3 bases at V and 0 bases at J, with 6 bases in the middle.

This clonotype occurred many times. One end of the junction fails to match germline, which may point to a read error. This rearrangement joins TRBV9 to TRBJ1-5; 12 bases fit TRBD1. Germline V gene sequence: CDR1 SGDLS, CDR2 YYNGEE. The CDR3 covers 17 residues. DNA of the CDR3: TGTGCCAGCAGTGGAGATCCGGGACAGGGGGCCCATCAGCCCCAGCTTTTT. It specifies CASSGDPGQGAHQPQLF. Full variable domain (remainder filled in from reference TRBV9 and TRBJ1-5): DSGVTQTPKHLITATGQRVTLRCSPRSGDLSVYWYQQSLDQGLQFLIQYYNGEERAKGNILERFSAQQFPDLHSELNLSSLELGDSALYFCASSGDPGQGAHQPQLFGDGTRLSIL.

As for this clonotype: A much larger clone lies a single base off, so this may be a read error. The chain has TRBV7-2 and TRBJ1-5; 7 bases match TRBD1. The CDR3 length is 13 residues. Germline-derived CDR1 and CDR2 are SGHTA and FQGNSA. Trimming took 5 bases from V and 9 from J; bases not matched to a gene: 7. The CDR3 sequence is CASSQGGRPPQHF. The CDR3 nucleotides are TGTGCCAGCAGCCAAGGGGGCAGGCCGCCCCAGCATTTT.

This clonotype was detected ten times or more. As DNA, the CDR3 is TGCAGTGCCCACAGGGGGTCTGAGACCCAGTACTTC. Translation: CSAHRGSETQYF. V is TRBV20-1 and J is TRBJ2-5, with TRBD1 matching 8 bases. The CDR3 loop spans 12 amino acids. Trimming at V came to 6 bases and at J to 5 bases, leaving 5 bases not matched to a gene. Per germline, CDR1 DFQATT and CDR2 SNEGSKA (reference sequence).